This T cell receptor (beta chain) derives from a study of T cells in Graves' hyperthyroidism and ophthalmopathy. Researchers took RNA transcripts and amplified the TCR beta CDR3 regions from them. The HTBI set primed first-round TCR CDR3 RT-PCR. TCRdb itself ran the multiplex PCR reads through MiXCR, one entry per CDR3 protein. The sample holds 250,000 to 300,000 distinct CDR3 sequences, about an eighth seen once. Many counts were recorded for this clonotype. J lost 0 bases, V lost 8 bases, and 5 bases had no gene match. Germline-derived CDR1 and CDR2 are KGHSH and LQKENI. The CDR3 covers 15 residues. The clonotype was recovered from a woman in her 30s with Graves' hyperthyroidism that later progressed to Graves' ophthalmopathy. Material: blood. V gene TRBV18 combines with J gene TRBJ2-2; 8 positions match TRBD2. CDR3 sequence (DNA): TGTGCCAGCACCTTAGCGGGAACGAACACCGGGGAGCTGTTTTTT. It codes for CASTLAGTNTGELFF.